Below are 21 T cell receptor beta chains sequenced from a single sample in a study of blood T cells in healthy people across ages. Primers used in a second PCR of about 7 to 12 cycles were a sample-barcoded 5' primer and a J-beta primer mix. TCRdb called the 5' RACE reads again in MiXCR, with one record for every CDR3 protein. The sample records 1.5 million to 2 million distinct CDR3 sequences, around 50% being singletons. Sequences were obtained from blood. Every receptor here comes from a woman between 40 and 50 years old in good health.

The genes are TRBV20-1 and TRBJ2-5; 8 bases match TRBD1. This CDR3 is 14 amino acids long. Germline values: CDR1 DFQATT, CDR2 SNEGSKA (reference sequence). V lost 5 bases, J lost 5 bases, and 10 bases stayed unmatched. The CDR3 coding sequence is TGCAGTGCTCGCATGGACAGGGTAATCGAGACCCAGTACTTC. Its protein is CSARMDRVIETQYF.

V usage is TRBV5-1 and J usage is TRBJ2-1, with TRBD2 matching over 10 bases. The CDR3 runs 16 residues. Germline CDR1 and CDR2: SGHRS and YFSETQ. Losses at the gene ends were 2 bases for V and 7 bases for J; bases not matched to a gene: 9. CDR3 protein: CASSFSSRAGGNEQFF. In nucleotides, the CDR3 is TGCGCCAGCAGCTTTTCTTCGCGAGCGGGGGGGAATGAGCAGTTCTTC. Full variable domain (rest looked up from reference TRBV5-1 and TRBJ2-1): KAGVTQTPRYLIKTRGQQVTLSCSPISGHRSVSWYQQTPGQGLQFLFEYFSETQRNKGNFPGRFSGRQFSNSRSEMNVSTLELGDSALYLCASSFSSRAGGNEQFFGPGTRLTVL.

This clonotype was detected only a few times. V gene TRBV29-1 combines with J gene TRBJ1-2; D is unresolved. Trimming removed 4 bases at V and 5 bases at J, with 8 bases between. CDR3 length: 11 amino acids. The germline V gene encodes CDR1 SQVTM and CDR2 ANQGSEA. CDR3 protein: CSVGEFYGYTF. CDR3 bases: TGCAGCGTTGGGGAGTTTTATGGCTACACCTTC.

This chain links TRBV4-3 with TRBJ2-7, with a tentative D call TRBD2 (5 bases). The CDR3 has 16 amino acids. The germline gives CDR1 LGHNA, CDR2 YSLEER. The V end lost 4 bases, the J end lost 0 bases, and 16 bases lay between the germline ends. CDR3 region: CASSPTTGLSSYEQYF. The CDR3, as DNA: TGCGCCAGCAGCCCTACCACGGGATTAAGCTCCTACGAGCAGTACTTC.

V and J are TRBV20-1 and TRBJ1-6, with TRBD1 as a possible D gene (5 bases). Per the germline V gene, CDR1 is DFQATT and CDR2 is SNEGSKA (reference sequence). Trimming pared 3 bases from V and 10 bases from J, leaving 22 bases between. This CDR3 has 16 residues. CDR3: CSASRVSQGNLSPLHF. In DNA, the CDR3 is TGCAGTGCTAGCAGGGTGTCACAAGGGAACTTATCACCCCTCCACTTT.

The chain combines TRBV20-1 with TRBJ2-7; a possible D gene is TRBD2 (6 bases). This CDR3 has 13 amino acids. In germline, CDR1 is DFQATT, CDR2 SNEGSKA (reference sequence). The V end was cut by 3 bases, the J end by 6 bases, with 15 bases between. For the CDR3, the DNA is TGCAGTGCTAGTAGGACGGGGGTCTCCGAGCAGTACTTC. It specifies CSASRTGVSEQYF.

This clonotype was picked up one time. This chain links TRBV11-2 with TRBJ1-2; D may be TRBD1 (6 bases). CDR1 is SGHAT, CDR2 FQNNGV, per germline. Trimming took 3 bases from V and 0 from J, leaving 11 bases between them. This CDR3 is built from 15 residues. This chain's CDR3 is CASSFNRAPNYGYTF. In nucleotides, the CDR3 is TGTGCCAGCAGCTTCAACAGGGCTCCTAACTATGGCTACACCTTC.

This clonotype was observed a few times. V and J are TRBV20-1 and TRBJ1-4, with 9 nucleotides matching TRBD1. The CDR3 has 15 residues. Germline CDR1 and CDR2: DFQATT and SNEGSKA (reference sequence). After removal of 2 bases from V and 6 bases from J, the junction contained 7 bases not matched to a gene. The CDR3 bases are TGCAGTGCTAGACCACCGGGACAGGGTCATGAAAAACTGTTTTTT. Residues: CSARPPGQGHEKLFF.

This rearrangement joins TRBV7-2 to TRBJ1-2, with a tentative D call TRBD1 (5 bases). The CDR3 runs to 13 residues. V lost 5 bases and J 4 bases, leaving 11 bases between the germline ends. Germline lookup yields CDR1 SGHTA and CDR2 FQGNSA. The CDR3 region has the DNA TGTGCCAGCAGCCGCAGGGAGGGCTATGGCTACACCTTC. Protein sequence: CASSRREGYGYTF.

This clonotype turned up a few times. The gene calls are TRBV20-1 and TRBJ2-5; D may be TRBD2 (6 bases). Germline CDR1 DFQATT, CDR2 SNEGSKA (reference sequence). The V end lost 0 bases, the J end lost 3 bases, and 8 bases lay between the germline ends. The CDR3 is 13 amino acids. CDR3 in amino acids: CSAREGGEETQYF. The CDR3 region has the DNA TGCAGTGCTAGAGAGGGGGGAGAAGAGACCCAGTACTTC.

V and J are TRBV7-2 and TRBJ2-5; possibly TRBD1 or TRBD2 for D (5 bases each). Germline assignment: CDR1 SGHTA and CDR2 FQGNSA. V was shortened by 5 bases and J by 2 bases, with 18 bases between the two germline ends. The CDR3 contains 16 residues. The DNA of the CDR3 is TGTGCCAGCAGCCCAGCGGTGGGGCAGCTACAAGAGACCCAGTACTTC. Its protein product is CASSPAVGQLQETQYF. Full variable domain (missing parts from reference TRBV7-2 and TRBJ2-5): GAGVSQSPSNKVTEKGKDVELRCDPISGHTALYWYRQSLGQGLEFLIYFQGNSAPDKSGLPSDRFSAERTGGSVSTLTIQRTQQEDSAVYLCASSPAVGQLQETQYFGPGTRLLVL.

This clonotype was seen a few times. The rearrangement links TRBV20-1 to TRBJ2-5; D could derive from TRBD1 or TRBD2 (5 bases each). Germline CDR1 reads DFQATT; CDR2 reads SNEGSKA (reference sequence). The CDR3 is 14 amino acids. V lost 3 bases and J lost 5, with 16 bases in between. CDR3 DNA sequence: TGCAGTGCTAGTCCGGGGTGGGGCCCGGAGACCCAGTACTTC. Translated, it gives CSASPGWGPETQYF.

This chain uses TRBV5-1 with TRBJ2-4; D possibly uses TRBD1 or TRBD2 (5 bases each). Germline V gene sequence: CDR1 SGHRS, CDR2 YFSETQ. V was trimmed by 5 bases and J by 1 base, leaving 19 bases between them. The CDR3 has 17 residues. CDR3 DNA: TGCGCCAGCAGTCCTTCCGGGACGAAACTCGCCAAAAACATTCAGTACTTC. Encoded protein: CASSPSGTKLAKNIQYF.

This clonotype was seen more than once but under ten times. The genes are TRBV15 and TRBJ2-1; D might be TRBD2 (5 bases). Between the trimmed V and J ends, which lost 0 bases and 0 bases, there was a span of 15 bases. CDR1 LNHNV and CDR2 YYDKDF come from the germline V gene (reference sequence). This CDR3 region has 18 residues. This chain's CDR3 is CATSRDPTLGISYNEQFF. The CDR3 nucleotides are TGTGCCACCAGCAGAGATCCTACCCTCGGGATCTCCTACAATGAGCAGTTCTTC.

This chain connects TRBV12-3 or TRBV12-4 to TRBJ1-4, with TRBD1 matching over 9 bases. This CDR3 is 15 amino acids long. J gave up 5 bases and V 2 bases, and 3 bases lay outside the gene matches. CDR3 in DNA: TGTGCCAGCAGTTTAAACAGGGGGCTAAATGAAAAACTGTTTTTT. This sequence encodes CASSLNRGLNEKLFF.

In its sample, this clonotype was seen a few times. In DNA form, the CDR3 reads TGTGCCAGCAGGGACAGGGATAGAAAACTGTTTTTT. It yields the protein CASRDRDRKLFF. The V gene is TRBV6-5, the J gene TRBJ1-4; the match to TRBD1 covers 8 bases. Germline V gene sequence: CDR1 MNHEY, CDR2 SVGAGI. V trimming: 6 bases; J trimming: 10 bases; junction bases outside the gene matches: 4. The CDR3 runs to 12 residues.

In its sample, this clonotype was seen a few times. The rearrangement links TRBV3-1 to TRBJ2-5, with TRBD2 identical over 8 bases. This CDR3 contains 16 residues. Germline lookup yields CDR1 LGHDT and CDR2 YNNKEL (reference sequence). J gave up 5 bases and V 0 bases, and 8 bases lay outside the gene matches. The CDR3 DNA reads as TGTGCCAGCAGCCAAGATTGGCGGGGGGCCGTTGAGACCCAGTACTTC. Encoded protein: CASSQDWRGAVETQYF.

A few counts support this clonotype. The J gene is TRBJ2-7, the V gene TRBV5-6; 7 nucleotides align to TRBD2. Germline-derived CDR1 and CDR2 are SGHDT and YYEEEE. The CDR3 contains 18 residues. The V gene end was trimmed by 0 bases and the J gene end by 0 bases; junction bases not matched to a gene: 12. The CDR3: CASSLAQRLAMSSYEQYF. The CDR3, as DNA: TGTGCCAGCAGCTTGGCCCAACGACTAGCCATGAGCTCCTACGAGCAGTACTTC.

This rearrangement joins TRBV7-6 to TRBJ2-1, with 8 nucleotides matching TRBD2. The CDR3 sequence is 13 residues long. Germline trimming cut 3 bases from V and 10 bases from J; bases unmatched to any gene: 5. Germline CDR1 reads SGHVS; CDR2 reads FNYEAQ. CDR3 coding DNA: TGTGCCAGCAGCTTCCGAGCGGGGGAGGAGCAGTTCTTC. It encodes CASSFRAGEEQFF.

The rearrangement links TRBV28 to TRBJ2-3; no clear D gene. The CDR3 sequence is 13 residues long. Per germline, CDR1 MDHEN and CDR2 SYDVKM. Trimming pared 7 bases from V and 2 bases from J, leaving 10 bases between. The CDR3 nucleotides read TGTGCCAGCAATCGGGTAAACACAGATACGCAGTATTTT. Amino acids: CASNRVNTDTQYF.

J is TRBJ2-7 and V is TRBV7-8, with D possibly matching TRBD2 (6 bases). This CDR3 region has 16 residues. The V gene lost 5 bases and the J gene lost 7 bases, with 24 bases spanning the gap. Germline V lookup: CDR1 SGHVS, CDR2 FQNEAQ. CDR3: CASSHLQAGSPEEQYF. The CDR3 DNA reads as TGTGCCAGCAGCCACCTCCAAGCGGGCTCGCCTGAGGAGCAGTACTTC.